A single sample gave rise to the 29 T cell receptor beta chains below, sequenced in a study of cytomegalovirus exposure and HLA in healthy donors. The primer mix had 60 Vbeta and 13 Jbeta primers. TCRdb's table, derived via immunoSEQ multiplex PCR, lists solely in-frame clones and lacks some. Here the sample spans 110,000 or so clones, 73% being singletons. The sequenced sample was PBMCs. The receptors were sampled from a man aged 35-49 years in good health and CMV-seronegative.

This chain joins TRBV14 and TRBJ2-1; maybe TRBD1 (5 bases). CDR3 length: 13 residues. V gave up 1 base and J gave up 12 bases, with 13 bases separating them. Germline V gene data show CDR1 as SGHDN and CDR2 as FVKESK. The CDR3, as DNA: TGTGCCAGCAGCCAAGGGACGGGTCAGGGGCAGTTCTTC. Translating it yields CASSQGTGQGQFF.

Written as DNA, the CDR3 is TGTGCCAGCAGTCCCGAGGACAGGACGCTCGGGAATGAAAAACTGTTTTTT. Amino acids: CASSPEDRTLGNEKLFF. This chain uses TRBV27 with TRBJ1-4; 7 bases are a match to TRBD1. Germline values: CDR1 MNHEY, CDR2 SMNVEV (reference sequence). The CDR3 sequence is 17 residues long. After removal of 5 bases from V and 5 bases from J, the junction contained 14 bases not matched to a gene.

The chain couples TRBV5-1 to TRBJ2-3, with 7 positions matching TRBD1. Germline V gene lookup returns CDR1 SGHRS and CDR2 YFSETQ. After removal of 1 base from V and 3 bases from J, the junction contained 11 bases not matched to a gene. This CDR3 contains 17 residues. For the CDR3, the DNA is TGCGCCAGCAGCTTGAGGGCACGAGGGGGCTGGACAGATACGCAGTATTTT. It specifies CASSLRARGGWTDTQYF.

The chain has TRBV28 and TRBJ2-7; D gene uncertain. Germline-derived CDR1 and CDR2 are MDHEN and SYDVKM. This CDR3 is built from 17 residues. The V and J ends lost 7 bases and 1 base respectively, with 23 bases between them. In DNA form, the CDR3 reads TGTGCCAGCACCTCTTTGGGTCGTGGAGCCTTTTCCTACGAGCAGTACTTC. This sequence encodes CASTSLGRGAFSYEQYF.

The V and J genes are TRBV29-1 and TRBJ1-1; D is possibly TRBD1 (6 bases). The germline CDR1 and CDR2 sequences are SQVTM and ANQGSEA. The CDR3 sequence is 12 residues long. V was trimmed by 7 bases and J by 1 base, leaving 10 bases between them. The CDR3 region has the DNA TGCAGCGCCGGACAGAGGAACACTGAAGCTTTCTTT. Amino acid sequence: CSAGQRNTEAFF.

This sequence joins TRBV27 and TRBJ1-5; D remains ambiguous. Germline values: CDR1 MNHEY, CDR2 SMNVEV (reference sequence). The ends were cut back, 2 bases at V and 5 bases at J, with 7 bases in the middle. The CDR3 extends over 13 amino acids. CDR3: CASSLNRDQPQHF. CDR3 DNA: TGTGCCAGCAGTTTAAACAGAGATCAGCCCCAGCATTTT.

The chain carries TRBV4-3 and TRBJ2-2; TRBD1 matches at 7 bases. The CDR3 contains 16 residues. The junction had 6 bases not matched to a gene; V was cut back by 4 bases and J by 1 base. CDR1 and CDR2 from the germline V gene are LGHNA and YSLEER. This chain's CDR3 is CASSRRQGQNTGELFF. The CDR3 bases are TGCGCCAGCAGCCGCCGACAGGGTCAGAACACCGGGGAGCTGTTTTTT.

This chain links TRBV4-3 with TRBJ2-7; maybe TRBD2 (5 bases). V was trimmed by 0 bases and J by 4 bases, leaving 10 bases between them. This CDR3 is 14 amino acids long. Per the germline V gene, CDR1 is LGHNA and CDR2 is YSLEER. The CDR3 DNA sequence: TGCGCCAGCAGCCAAGACGAGGGCAATTACGAGCAGTACTTC. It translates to CASSQDEGNYEQYF.

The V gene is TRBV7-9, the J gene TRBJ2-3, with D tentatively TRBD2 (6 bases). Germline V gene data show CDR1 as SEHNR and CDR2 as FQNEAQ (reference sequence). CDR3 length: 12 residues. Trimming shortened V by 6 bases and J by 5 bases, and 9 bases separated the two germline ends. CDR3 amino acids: CASREGLDTQYF. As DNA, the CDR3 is TGTGCCAGCAGGGAGGGTCTAGATACGCAGTATTTT.

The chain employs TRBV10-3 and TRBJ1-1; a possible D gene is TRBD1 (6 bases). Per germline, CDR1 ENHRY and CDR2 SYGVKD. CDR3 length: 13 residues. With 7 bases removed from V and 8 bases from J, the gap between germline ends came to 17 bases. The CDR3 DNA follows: TGTGCCATCACGGGGGGCAGGACCGACGAAGCTTTCTTT. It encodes CAITGGRTDEAFF.

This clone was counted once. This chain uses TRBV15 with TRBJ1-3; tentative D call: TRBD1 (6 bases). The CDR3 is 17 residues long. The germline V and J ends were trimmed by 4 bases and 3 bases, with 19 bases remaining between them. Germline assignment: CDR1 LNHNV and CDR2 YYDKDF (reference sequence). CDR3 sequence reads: CATSTAGGGGGGNTIYF. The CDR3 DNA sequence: TGTGCCACCAGCACGGCCGGGGGGGGCGGAGGTGGAAACACCATATATTTT.

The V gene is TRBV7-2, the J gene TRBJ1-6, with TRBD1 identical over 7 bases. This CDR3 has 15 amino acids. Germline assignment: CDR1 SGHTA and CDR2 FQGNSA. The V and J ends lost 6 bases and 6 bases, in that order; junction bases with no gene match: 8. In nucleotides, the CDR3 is TGTGCCAGCAGAAAAATGACAGGGCTTAATTCACCCCTCCACTTT. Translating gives CASRKMTGLNSPLHF.

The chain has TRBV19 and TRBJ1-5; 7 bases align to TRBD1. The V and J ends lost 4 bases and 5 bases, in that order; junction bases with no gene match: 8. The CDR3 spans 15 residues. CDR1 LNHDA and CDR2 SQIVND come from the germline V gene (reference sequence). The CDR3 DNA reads TGTGCCAGTAGTACCCGACAGGGTAGGGATCAGCCCCAGCATTTT. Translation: CASSTRQGRDQPQHF.

The CDR3 sequence: CASSLAPPGTNEKLFF. The CDR3 DNA follows: TGCGCCAGCAGCTTAGCCCCTCCGGGGACTAATGAAAAACTGTTTTTT. The V gene is TRBV5-1, the J gene TRBJ1-4, with D uncertain. Germline CDR1 SGHRS, CDR2 YFSETQ. The V gene lost 2 bases and the J gene lost 2 bases, with 13 bases spanning the gap. The CDR3 consists of 16 residues.

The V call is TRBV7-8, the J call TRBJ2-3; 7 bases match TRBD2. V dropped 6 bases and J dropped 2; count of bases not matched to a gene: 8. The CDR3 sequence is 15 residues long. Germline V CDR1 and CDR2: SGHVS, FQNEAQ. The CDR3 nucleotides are TGTGCCAGCAGTGACCGACTAGCCGTCACAGATACGCAGTATTTT. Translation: CASSDRLAVTDTQYF. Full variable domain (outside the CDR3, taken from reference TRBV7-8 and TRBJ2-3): GAGVSQSPRYKVAKRGQDVALRCDPISGHVSLFWYQQALGQGPEFLTYFQNEAQLDKSGLPSDRFFAERPEGSVSTLKIQRTQQEDSAVYLCASSDRLAVTDTQYFGPGTRLTVL.

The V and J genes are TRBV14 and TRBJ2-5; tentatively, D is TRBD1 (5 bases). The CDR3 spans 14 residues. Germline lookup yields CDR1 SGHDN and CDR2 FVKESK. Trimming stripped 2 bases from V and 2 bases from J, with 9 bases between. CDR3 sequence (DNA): TGTGCCAGCAGCCAATTACAGGTTCAAGAGACCCAGTACTTC. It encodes CASSQLQVQETQYF.

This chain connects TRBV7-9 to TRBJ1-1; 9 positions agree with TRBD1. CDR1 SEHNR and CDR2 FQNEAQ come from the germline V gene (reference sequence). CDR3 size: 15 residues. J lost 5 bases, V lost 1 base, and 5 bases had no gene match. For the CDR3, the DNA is TGTGCCAGCAGCTTAGGAGACAGGGGGTCTACTGAAGCTTTCTTT. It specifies CASSLGDRGSTEAFF.

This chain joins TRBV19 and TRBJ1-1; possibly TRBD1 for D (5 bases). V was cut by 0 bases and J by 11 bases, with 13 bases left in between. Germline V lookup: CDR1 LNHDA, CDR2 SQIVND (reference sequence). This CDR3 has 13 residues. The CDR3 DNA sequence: TGTGCCAGTAGTATAGACCGAAATGGGGCGGCTTTCTTT. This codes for CASSIDRNGAAFF.

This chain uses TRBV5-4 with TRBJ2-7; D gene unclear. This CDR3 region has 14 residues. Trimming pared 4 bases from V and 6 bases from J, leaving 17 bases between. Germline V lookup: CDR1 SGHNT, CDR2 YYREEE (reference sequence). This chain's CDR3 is CASSQTTIPSEQYF. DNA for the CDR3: TGTGCCAGCAGCCAAACCACTATTCCCTCCGAGCAGTACTTC.

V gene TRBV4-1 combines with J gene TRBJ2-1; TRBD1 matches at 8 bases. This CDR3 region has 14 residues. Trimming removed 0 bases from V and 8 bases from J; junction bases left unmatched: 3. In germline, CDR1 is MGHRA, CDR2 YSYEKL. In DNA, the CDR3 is TGCGCCAGCAGCCAAGATGCAGGGGGCGATGAGCAGTTCTTC. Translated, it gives CASSQDAGGDEQFF.

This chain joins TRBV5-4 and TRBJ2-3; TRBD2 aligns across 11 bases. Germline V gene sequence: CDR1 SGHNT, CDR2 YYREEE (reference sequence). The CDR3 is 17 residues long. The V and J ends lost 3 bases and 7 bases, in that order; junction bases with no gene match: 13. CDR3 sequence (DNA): TGTGCCAGCAGCTCAGGCTCACTAGCGGGGGATGGAAATACGCAGTATTTT. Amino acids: CASSSGSLAGDGNTQYF.

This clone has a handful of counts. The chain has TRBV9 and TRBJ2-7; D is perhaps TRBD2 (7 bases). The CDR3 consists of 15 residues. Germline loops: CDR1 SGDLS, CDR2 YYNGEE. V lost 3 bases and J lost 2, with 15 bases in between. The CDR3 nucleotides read TGTGCCAGCAGCGCATCGGGGGGCCTTACCTACGAGCAGTACTTC. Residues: CASSASGGLTYEQYF.

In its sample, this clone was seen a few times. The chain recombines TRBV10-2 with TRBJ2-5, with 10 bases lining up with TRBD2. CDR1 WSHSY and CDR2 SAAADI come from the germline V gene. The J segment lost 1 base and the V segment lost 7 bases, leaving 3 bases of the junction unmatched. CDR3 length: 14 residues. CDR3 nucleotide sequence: TGCGCCAGCAAGCTAGCGGGGGCCCAAGAGACCCAGTACTTC. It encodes CASKLAGAQETQYF.

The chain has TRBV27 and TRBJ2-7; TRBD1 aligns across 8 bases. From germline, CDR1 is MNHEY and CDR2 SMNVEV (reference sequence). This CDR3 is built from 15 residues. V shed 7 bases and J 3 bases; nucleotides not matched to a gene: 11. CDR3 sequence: CASTILGDRGYEQYF. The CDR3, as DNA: TGTGCCAGCACCATCTTGGGCGACAGGGGCTACGAGCAGTACTTC.

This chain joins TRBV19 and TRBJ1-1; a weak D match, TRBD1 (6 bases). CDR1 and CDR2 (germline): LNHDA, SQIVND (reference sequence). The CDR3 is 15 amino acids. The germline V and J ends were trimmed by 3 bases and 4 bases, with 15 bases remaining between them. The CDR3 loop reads CASSIGRDKSTEAFF. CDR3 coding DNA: TGTGCCAGTAGTATTGGTCGGGACAAGAGCACTGAAGCTTTCTTT.

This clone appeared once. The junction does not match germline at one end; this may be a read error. The CDR3, as DNA: TGTTCCAGCAGCTTAGGTGAGGCCTACGAGCAGTACTTC. It translates to CSSSLGEAYEQYF. This chain connects TRBV7-9 to TRBJ2-7; unclear D gene. The CDR3 is 13 amino acids. The germline CDR1 and CDR2 sequences are SEHNR and FQNEAQ (reference sequence).

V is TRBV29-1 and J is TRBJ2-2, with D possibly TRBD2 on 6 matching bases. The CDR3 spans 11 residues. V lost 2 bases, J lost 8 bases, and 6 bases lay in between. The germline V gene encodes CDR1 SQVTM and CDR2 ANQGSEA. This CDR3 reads CSVERGGELFF. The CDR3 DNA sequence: TGCAGCGTTGAACGGGGGGGGGAGCTGTTTTTT.

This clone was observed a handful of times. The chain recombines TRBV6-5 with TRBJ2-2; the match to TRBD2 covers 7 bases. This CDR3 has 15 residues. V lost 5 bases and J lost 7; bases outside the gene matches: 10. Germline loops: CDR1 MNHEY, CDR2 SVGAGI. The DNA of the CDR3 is TGTGCCAGCAGTACGCTTGGGGGGGTGGACGGGGAGCTGTTTTTT. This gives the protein CASSTLGGVDGELFF.

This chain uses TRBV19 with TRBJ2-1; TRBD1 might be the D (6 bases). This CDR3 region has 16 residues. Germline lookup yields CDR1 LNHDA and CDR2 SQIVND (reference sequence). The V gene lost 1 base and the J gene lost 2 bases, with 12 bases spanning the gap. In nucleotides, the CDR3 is TGTGCCAGTAGTATAGGCCAGGGGTCAACCTACAATGAGCAGTTCTTC. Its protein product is CASSIGQGSTYNEQFF.